The rows below give T cell receptor beta chains drawn from one sample of a study of Ad26.COV2.S vaccination and SARS-CoV-2 variants. Generated by immunoSEQ multiplex PCR, the TCRdb table keeps only in-frame clones and is missing some. The table records 400,000 to 450,000 clones, about nine tenths of them present only once. Sequences were derived from peripheral blood, sampled in a trial of Ad26.COV2.S vaccine versus placebo. The receptors derive from a person between 18 and 65 years old who received the Ad26.COV2.S COVID-19 vaccine or a placebo. CDR3s include the opening cysteine and the closing phenylalanine or tryptophan. D genes are given only for firm matches. Size is omitted from some rows. Given values are once, few, many or a class for expanded clones.

d_gene: .
v_gene: TRBV10-3
abundance: .
j_gene: TRBJ2-7
CDR3aa: CAISPGTNYEQYF
CDR3nt: TGTGCCATCAGCCCCGGGACCAACTACGAGCAGTACTTC

d_gene: .
v_gene: TRBV19
abundance: .
j_gene: TRBJ1-5
CDR3aa: CASSIRDKRNQPQHF
CDR3nt: TGTGCCAGTAGTATCCGGGACAAGCGCAATCAGCCCCAGCATTTT

d_gene: .
v_gene: TRBV5-6
abundance: .
j_gene: TRBJ1-1
CDR3aa: CASSLWPALMNTEAFF
CDR3nt: TGTGCCAGCAGCTTGTGGCCCGCACTTATGAACACTGAAGCTTTCTTT

d_gene: .
v_gene: TRBV19
abundance: .
j_gene: TRBJ1-5
CDR3aa: CASSIASNQPQHF
CDR3nt: TGTGCCAGTAGTATAGCCTCGAATCAGCCCCAGCATTTT

d_gene: .
v_gene: TRBV5-4
abundance: .
j_gene: TRBJ2-1
CDR3aa: CASSWRGTYNEQFF
CDR3nt: TGTGCCAGCAGCTGGAGGGGAACCTACAATGAGCAGTTCTTC

d_gene: .
v_gene: TRBV7-2
abundance: .
j_gene: TRBJ2-3
CDR3aa: CASGTVSTDTQYF
CDR3nt: TGTGCCAGCGGTACCGTAAGCACAGATACGCAGTATTTT

d_gene: TRBD1
v_gene: TRBV4-3
abundance: .
j_gene: TRBJ2-5
CDR3aa: CASSPYRGLETQYF
CDR3nt: TGCGCCAGCAGCCCCTACAGGGGGCTTGAGACCCAGTACTTC

d_gene: TRBD1
v_gene: TRBV5-4
abundance: .
j_gene: TRBJ2-3
CDR3aa: CASSLGTGYADTQYF
CDR3nt: TGTGCCAGCAGCTTGGGGACAGGGTACGCAGATACGCAGTATTTT

d_gene: TRBD1
v_gene: TRBV30
abundance: .
j_gene: TRBJ1-2
CDR3aa: CAWTRDRVGYGYTF
CDR3nt: TGTGCCTGGACCCGGGACAGGGTCGGCTATGGCTACACCTTC

d_gene: .
v_gene: TRBV28
abundance: .
j_gene: TRBJ2-1
CDR3aa: CASSPLGGIEQFF
CDR3nt: TGTGCCAGCAGTCCCCTTGGGGGCATTGAGCAGTTCTTC

d_gene: .
v_gene: TRBV7-9
abundance: many
j_gene: TRBJ1-3
CDR3aa: CASSLSEGGHGNTIYF
CDR3nt: TGTGCCAGCAGCTTAAGTGAAGGGGGGCATGGAAACACCATATATTTT

d_gene: TRBD1
v_gene: TRBV7-6
abundance: .
j_gene: TRBJ1-5
CDR3aa: CASSSRQGVVQPQHF
CDR3nt: TGTGCCAGCAGCTCTCGACAGGGGGTTGTACAGCCCCAGCATTTT

d_gene: TRBD2
v_gene: TRBV9
abundance: .
j_gene: TRBJ2-3
CDR3aa: CASSASGGDTDTQYF
CDR3nt: TGTGCCAGCAGCGCCAGCGGGGGAGACACAGATACGCAGTATTTT

d_gene: .
v_gene: TRBV5-4
abundance: .
j_gene: TRBJ2-1
CDR3aa: CASSLASGVPYNEQFF
CDR3nt: TGTGCCAGCAGCTTGGCCTCGGGGGTCCCATACAATGAGCAGTTCTTC

d_gene: TRBD2
v_gene: TRBV10-3
abundance: .
j_gene: TRBJ2-3
CDR3aa: CAISQRGANLNLLTDTQYF
CDR3nt: TGTGCCATCAGCCAGCGGGGGGCTAACCTAAATCTCCTCACAGATACGCAGTATTTT

d_gene: .
v_gene: TRBV24-1
abundance: .
j_gene: TRBJ2-1
CDR3aa: CATSVGPSSYNEQFF
CDR3nt: TGTGCCACCAGTGTAGGGCCGAGCTCCTACAATGAGCAGTTCTTC

d_gene: .
v_gene: TRBV7-2
abundance: .
j_gene: TRBJ1-2
CDR3aa: CASSQTGQYGYTF
CDR3nt: TGTGCCAGCAGTCAAACCGGCCAGTATGGCTACACCTTC

d_gene: .
v_gene: TRBV25-1
abundance: .
j_gene: TRBJ1-5
CDR3aa: CASSEYWASNQPQHF
CDR3nt: TGTGCCAGCAGTGAATATTGGGCCAGCAATCAGCCCCAGCATTTT

d_gene: .
v_gene: TRBV4-3
abundance: .
j_gene: TRBJ1-4
CDR3aa: CASSQVSPGEEKLFF
CDR3nt: TGCGCCAGCAGCCAAGTAAGCCCGGGAGAAGAAAAACTGTTTTTT

d_gene: TRBD2
v_gene: TRBV19
abundance: once
j_gene: TRBJ2-5
CDR3aa: CASSISRGGPETQYF
CDR3nt: TGTGCCAGTAGTATTTCTCGGGGGGGGCCAGAGACCCAGTACTTC

d_gene: .
v_gene: TRBV19
abundance: .
j_gene: TRBJ2-1
CDR3aa: CASREGGGDEQFF
CDR3nt: TGTGCCAGTAGAGAGGGGGGCGGCGATGAGCAGTTCTTC

d_gene: TRBD2
v_gene: TRBV7-8
abundance: .
j_gene: TRBJ2-4
CDR3aa: CASSLSPGTSGGTKNIQYF
CDR3nt: TGTGCCAGCAGCCTCAGTCCCGGGACTAGCGGGGGGACCAAAAACATTCAGTACTTC

d_gene: TRBD1
v_gene: TRBV15
abundance: .
j_gene: TRBJ1-6
CDR3aa: CATSRTLYRGNSPLHF
CDR3nt: TGTGCCACCAGCAGAACTTTGTACAGGGGGAATTCACCCCTCCACTTT

d_gene: TRBD1
v_gene: TRBV9
abundance: .
j_gene: TRBJ1-6
CDR3aa: CASSPHRTGGSSPLHF
CDR3nt: TGTGCCAGCAGCCCTCATAGGACAGGGGGCAGTTCACCCCTCCACTTT

d_gene: TRBD2
v_gene: TRBV5-1
abundance: once
j_gene: TRBJ2-3
CDR3aa: CASRDVLAGPEDTQYF
CDR3nt: TGCGCCAGCAGGGACGTCCTAGCGGGGCCCGAGGATACGCAGTATTTT

d_gene: TRBD1
v_gene: TRBV19
abundance: .
j_gene: TRBJ2-6
CDR3aa: CASKGASGANVLTF
CDR3nt: TGTGCCAGTAAGGGGGCCTCTGGGGCCAACGTCCTGACTTTC

d_gene: .
v_gene: TRBV10-3
abundance: .
j_gene: TRBJ2-1
CDR3aa: CATQEDGSSYNEQFF
CDR3nt: TGTGCCACCCAAGAGGACGGTAGCTCCTACAATGAGCAGTTCTTC

d_gene: .
v_gene: TRBV7-2
abundance: few
j_gene: TRBJ2-2
CDR3aa: CASQPVNTGELFF
CDR3nt: TGTGCCAGTCAGCCCGTGAACACCGGGGAGCTGTTTTTT

d_gene: .
v_gene: TRBV19
abundance: .
j_gene: TRBJ1-1
CDR3aa: CASSIGNTEAFF
CDR3nt: TGTGCCAGTAGTATTGGGAACACTGAAGCTTTCTTT

d_gene: .
v_gene: TRBV11-3
abundance: once
j_gene: TRBJ2-1
CDR3aa: CASSLLGDEQFF
CDR3nt: TGTGCCAGCAGCTTATTGGGGGATGAGCAGTTCTTC

d_gene: TRBD2
v_gene: TRBV9
abundance: .
j_gene: TRBJ2-1
CDR3aa: CASSVQLGLASNEQFF
CDR3nt: TGTGCCAGCAGCGTACAACTGGGACTAGCGTCCAATGAGCAGTTCTTC

d_gene: TRBD1
v_gene: TRBV30
abundance: once
j_gene: TRBJ2-1
CDR3aa: CAWSVQGGGRYNEQFF
CDR3nt: TGTGCCTGGAGTGTACAAGGGGGCGGTCGCTACAATGAGCAGTTCTTC

d_gene: .
v_gene: TRBV5-6
abundance: .
j_gene: TRBJ1-5
CDR3aa: CASSLRGYWQPQHF
CDR3nt: TGTGCCAGCAGCTTGCGTGGGTACTGGCAGCCCCAGCATTTT

d_gene: TRBD1
v_gene: TRBV28
abundance: .
j_gene: TRBJ1-2
CDR3aa: CASSLLGTAAYGYTF
CDR3nt: TGTGCCAGCAGTTTACTAGGGACAGCGGCATATGGCTACACCTTC

d_gene: TRBD1
v_gene: TRBV6-6
abundance: .
j_gene: TRBJ2-3
CDR3aa: CASRTAGQGADTQYF
CDR3nt: TGTGCCAGCAGGACTGCGGGACAGGGGGCAGATACGCAGTATTTT

d_gene: .
v_gene: TRBV4-3
abundance: .
j_gene: TRBJ1-1
CDR3aa: CASSQDREHTEAFF
CDR3nt: TGCGCCAGCAGCCAAGACAGGGAACACACTGAAGCTTTCTTT

d_gene: .
v_gene: TRBV18
abundance: .
j_gene: TRBJ2-1
CDR3aa: CASSPRQVSDNEQFF
CDR3nt: TGTGCCAGCTCACCAAGACAAGTGAGTGACAATGAGCAGTTCTTC

d_gene: .
v_gene: TRBV4-1
abundance: .
j_gene: TRBJ1-4
CDR3aa: CASSQGSSEKLFF
CDR3nt: TGCGCCAGCAGCCAGGGGTCGTCGGAAAAACTGTTTTTT

d_gene: TRBD1
v_gene: TRBV15
abundance: .
j_gene: TRBJ1-1
CDR3aa: CATSARGRTEAFF
CDR3nt: TGTGCCACCAGCGCGAGGGGGCGGACTGAAGCTTTCTTT

d_gene: .
v_gene: TRBV6-5
abundance: .
j_gene: TRBJ1-6
CDR3aa: CASSPRDISPLHF
CDR3nt: TGTGCCAGCAGCCCGAGGGACATTTCACCCCTCCACTTT

d_gene: .
v_gene: TRBV6-1
abundance: many
j_gene: TRBJ2-5
CDR3aa: CASSEGSGGGETQYF
CDR3nt: TGTGCCAGCAGTGAGGGTAGTGGGGGAGGAGAGACCCAGTACTTC

d_gene: .
v_gene: TRBV11-2
abundance: few
j_gene: TRBJ2-7
CDR3aa: CASSSADRYEQYF
CDR3nt: TGTGCCAGCAGCTCCGCTGACCGATACGAGCAGTACTTC

d_gene: .
v_gene: TRBV18
abundance: once
j_gene: TRBJ1-4
CDR3aa: CASSPGEKLFF
CDR3nt: TGTGCCAGCTCACCAGGGGAAAAACTGTTTTTT

d_gene: .
v_gene: TRBV4-1
abundance: .
j_gene: TRBJ2-3
CDR3aa: CASSPPSPRGTDTQYF
CDR3nt: TGCGCCAGCAGCCCTCCGAGCCCCAGAGGCACAGATACGCAGTATTTT

d_gene: .
v_gene: TRBV12-3/TRBV12-4
abundance: .
j_gene: TRBJ2-5
CDR3aa: CASRLPGVETQYF
CDR3nt: TGTGCCAGCAGGCTCCCCGGGGTCGAGACCCAGTACTTC

d_gene: .
v_gene: TRBV5-4
abundance: .
j_gene: TRBJ1-2
CDR3aa: CASSSLQDGYTF
CDR3nt: TGTGCCAGCAGCTCCCTCCAGGATGGCTACACCTTC

d_gene: .
v_gene: TRBV19
abundance: .
j_gene: TRBJ1-2
CDR3aa: CASGWGGEDYGYTF
CDR3nt: TGTGCCAGCGGCTGGGGAGGGGAGGACTATGGCTACACCTTC

d_gene: .
v_gene: TRBV6-2/TRBV6-3
abundance: .
j_gene: TRBJ1-1
CDR3aa: CASSYLYTEAFF
CDR3nt: TGTGCCAGCAGTTACCTCTACACTGAAGCTTTCTTT

d_gene: .
v_gene: TRBV5-8
abundance: .
j_gene: TRBJ2-7
CDR3aa: CASSFPTSGYEQYF
CDR3nt: TGTGCCAGCAGCTTCCCGACTAGTGGCTACGAGCAGTACTTC

d_gene: .
v_gene: TRBV20-1
abundance: .
j_gene: TRBJ2-1
CDR3aa: CSARPINEQFF
CDR3nt: TGCAGTGCTAGACCCATCAATGAGCAGTTCTTC

d_gene: TRBD2
v_gene: TRBV19
abundance: .
j_gene: TRBJ2-1
CDR3aa: CASAKRGSYNEQFF
CDR3nt: TGTGCCAGTGCAAAGCGGGGTTCCTACAATGAGCAGTTCTTC